Shown below are 20 T cell receptor beta chains from a single sample sequenced in a study of T-cell memory formation after mild COVID-19 (dated by TCRdb to the early 2020s). Library prep was done by 5' RACE. Instrument on record: Illumina NovaSeq 6000. Using fastp trimming at Q25 and MiXCR clonotype assembly, TCRdb reanalyzed the public sequencing data and kept in-frame beta chains. Rows merge per CDR3 protein into single entries with the most common DNA and genes. The sample table lists about 280,000 distinct CDR3 sequences, approximately 7.6% of them with a count of one. 20% to 25% of the sample is held by the ten biggest clonotypes. The sample taken for sequencing was PBMCs or a T cell subset sorted from them (not recorded which). The receptors here all came from a young man who had mild COVID-19 (a few samples of this study predate the infection). The sample titles of this study are shuffled in the database, so cell type and time point are left out; the donor was told from shared clones.

This clonotype was observed at least ten times. The V gene is TRBV7-8, the J gene TRBJ1-5; D unclear. V lost 0 bases and J lost 4, with 7 bases in between. This CDR3 is built from 14 residues. CDR1 SGHVS and CDR2 FQNEAQ come from the germline V gene. Here the CDR3 reads CASSLARENQPQHF. CDR3 in DNA: TGTGCCAGCAGCTTAGCCCGGGAGAATCAGCCCCAGCATTTT.

The chain combines TRBV18 with TRBJ2-7; D is uncertain. The CDR3 runs 14 residues. The germline V gene encodes CDR1 KGHSH and CDR2 LQKENI. Between the trimmed V and J ends, which lost 1 base and 0 bases, there was a span of 7 bases. The CDR3 reads CASSPRGDSYEQYF. As DNA, the CDR3 is TGTGCCAGCTCACCACGTGGGGACTCCTACGAGCAGTACTTC.

This clonotype was picked up many times. The chain has TRBV3-1 and TRBJ2-1; D is unclear. V lost 2 bases and J 10 bases, leaving 9 bases between the germline ends. CDR3 length equals 12 residues. From germline, CDR1 is LGHDT and CDR2 YNNKEL (reference sequence). The CDR3 region has the DNA TGTGCCAGCAGCCAAATGACCCGGGAGCAGTTCTTC. Translation: CASSQMTREQFF.

The chain is built from TRBV6-5 and TRBJ2-7; D may match TRBD1 or TRBD2 (5 bases each). This CDR3 is built from 15 residues. Germline V gene data show CDR1 as MNHEY and CDR2 as SVGAGI. Trimming stripped 6 bases from V and 2 bases from J, with 17 bases between. DNA for the CDR3: TGTGCCAGCAGACGTTGGGACGGTGGAGCCTACGAGCAGTACTTC. Protein product: CASRRWDGGAYEQYF.

The chain recombines TRBV2 with TRBJ2-2; D not resolved. In germline, CDR1 is SNHLY, CDR2 FYNNEI. V dropped 4 bases and J dropped 13 bases, with 10 bases sitting between them. The CDR3 spans 11 residues. Here the CDR3 reads CASSVLGALFF. In DNA form, the CDR3 reads TGTGCCAGCAGTGTTCTGGGTGCGCTGTTTTTT.

This clonotype was picked up a small number of times. The chain carries TRBV7-9 and TRBJ2-5, with 8 bases identical to TRBD1. CDR3 size: 15 residues. After removal of 5 bases from V and 1 base from J, the junction contained 6 bases not matched to a gene. CDR1 SEHNR and CDR2 FQNEAQ come from the germline V gene (reference sequence). In DNA, the CDR3 is TGTGCCAGCAGCGCCCGACAGGGGCCCCAAGAGACCCAGTACTTC. Protein product: CASSARQGPQETQYF.

The chain joins TRBV10-3 to TRBJ1-6; D not certain. Trimming took 4 bases from V and 5 from J, leaving 9 bases between them. Germline CDR1 is ENHRY and CDR2 is SYGVKD. The CDR3 has 14 residues. CDR3 in amino acids: CAISVREDNSPLHF. DNA of the CDR3: TGTGCCATCAGTGTAAGAGAGGATAATTCACCCCTCCACTTT.

The CDR3 DNA reads as TGTGCCAGCAGCCACCCAGACCGGGGAGGGGCTGTCGGGGAGCTGTTTTTT. As protein: CASSHPDRGGAVGELFF. The J gene is TRBJ2-2, the V gene TRBV14; 7 bases line up with TRBD2. CDR1 is SGHDN and CDR2 is FVKESK in the germline V gene. The CDR3 has 17 amino acids. V dropped 3 bases and J dropped 7; count of bases not matched to a gene: 14. The full variable domain, its missing parts supplied by reference TRBV14 and TRBJ2-2, is EAGVTQFPSHSVIEKGQTVTLRCDPISGHDNLYWYRRVMGKEIKFLLHFVKESKQDESGMPNNRFLAERTGGTYSTLKVQPAELEDSGVYFCASSHPDRGGAVGELFFGEGSRLTVL.

This clonotype showed up just a few times. V and J are TRBV20-1 and TRBJ2-3; no clear D gene. The germline V gene has CDR1 DFQATT and CDR2 SNEGSKA (reference sequence). Trimming took 6 bases from V and 2 from J, leaving 15 bases between them. This CDR3 spans 14 amino acids. The CDR3 loop is CSAASGPNTDTQYF. CDR3 DNA: TGCAGTGCCGCCTCTGGACCGAACACAGATACGCAGTATTTT.

This clonotype was seen at least ten times. The chain is built from TRBV7-2 and TRBJ1-5; no clear D. The CDR3 is made up of 12 amino acids. Trimming cost V 3 bases and J 7 bases, with 7 bases left between them. Germline values: CDR1 SGHTA, CDR2 FQGNSA. CDR3: CASSLGYQPQHF. The CDR3 DNA reads TGTGCCAGCAGCTTGGGGTACCAGCCCCAGCATTTT.

There are many counts of this clonotype. V and J are TRBV5-1 and TRBJ2-3; 11 bases match TRBD2. CDR3 length: 14 amino acids. J lost 6 bases, V lost 4 bases, and 4 bases had no gene match. Germline assignment: CDR1 SGHRS and CDR2 YFSETQ. The CDR3 DNA reads as TGCGCCAGCAGCCTGGGACTAGCGGAGGATACGCAGTATTTT. Translating it yields CASSLGLAEDTQYF.

A few counts support this clonotype. The rearrangement links TRBV12-3 or TRBV12-4 to TRBJ2-3, with D possibly matching TRBD1 (6 bases). The CDR3 length is 12 residues. The V and J ends lost 3 bases and 7 bases respectively, with 8 bases between them. The CDR3 here is CASSFRGHTQYF. CDR3 in DNA: TGTGCCAGCAGTTTCAGGGGTCATACGCAGTATTTT.

This chain uses TRBV4-1 with TRBJ2-1; possible D gene TRBD1, 6 bases. There are 16 residues in the CDR3. V gave up 2 bases and J gave up 4 bases, with 15 bases separating them. Looked up from germline, CDR1 is MGHRA and CDR2 is YSYEKL. CDR3 amino acids: CASSQRETGEYNEQFF. As DNA, the CDR3 is TGCGCCAGCAGCCAAAGGGAGACAGGAGAGTACAATGAGCAGTTCTTC.

This rearrangement joins TRBV29-1 to TRBJ1-1; 8 bases align to TRBD1. J was trimmed by 0 bases and V by 6 bases; bases with no gene match: 6. Germline loops: CDR1 SQVTM, CDR2 ANQGSEA. The CDR3 has 14 amino acids. Here the CDR3 reads CSVWTGWMNTEAFF. DNA of the CDR3: TGCAGCGTCTGGACAGGGTGGATGAACACTGAAGCTTTCTTT.

In its sample, this clonotype was seen many times. The J gene is TRBJ2-6, the V gene TRBV5-1, with D perhaps TRBD1 (6 bases). Germline-derived CDR1 and CDR2 are SGHRS and YFSETQ. There are 17 residues in the CDR3. Trimming pared 0 bases from V and 0 bases from J, leaving 10 bases between. CDR3 sequence reads: CASSLVGGVSGANVLTF. In DNA form, the CDR3 reads TGCGCCAGCAGCTTGGTTGGGGGCGTCTCTGGGGCCAACGTCCTGACTTTC.

The sample holds a few counts of this clonotype. The chain recombines TRBV20-1 with TRBJ1-1; D is possibly TRBD1 (6 bases). The CDR3 has 15 residues. CDR1 is DFQATT, CDR2 SNEGSKA, per germline (reference sequence). V lost 0 bases, J lost 3 bases, and 14 bases lay in between. DNA of the CDR3: TGCAGTGCTAGAGATCTTCGGGGGGCGGACACTGAAGCTTTCTTT. This sequence encodes CSARDLRGADTEAFF.

This clonotype was counted at least ten times. DNA of the CDR3: TGTGCCAGCAGCGTACCCCGCGGTTCCGTATTTAAGGGAGGGCATGAGCAGTTCTTC. Its protein is CASSVPRGSVFKGGHEQFF. This sequence joins TRBV9 and TRBJ2-1; 7 nucleotides agree with TRBD2. This CDR3 is 19 amino acids long. Germline values: CDR1 SGDLS, CDR2 YYNGEE. The junction had 21 bases not matched to a gene; V was cut back by 1 base and J by 8 bases.

This clonotype has a handful of counts. The rearrangement uses TRBV25-1 and TRBJ1-2, with D hard to call. This CDR3 has 12 residues. V gave up 3 bases and J gave up 2 bases, with 4 bases separating them. Germline assignment: CDR1 MGHDK and CDR2 SYGVNS. CDR3 in DNA: TGTGCCAGCAGTGATAGAAACTATGGCTACACCTTC. This sequence encodes CASSDRNYGYTF.

The chain recombines TRBV5-4 with TRBJ2-5, with TRBD2 matching 7 bases. V shed 3 bases and J 5 bases; nucleotides not matched to a gene: 7. The CDR3 is 14 residues long. Germline loops: CDR1 SGHNT, CDR2 YYREEE (reference sequence). This CDR3 reads CASSYVGEGETQYF. As DNA, the CDR3 is TGTGCCAGCAGCTACGTCGGGGAGGGGGAGACCCAGTACTTC.

This clonotype was observed a handful of times. DNA of the CDR3: TGTGCCAGCAGTCGACCCTCGCCGGGGCCAAATCAGCCCCAGCATTTT. Amino acid sequence: CASSRPSPGPNQPQHF. The chain employs TRBV28 and TRBJ1-5; the D gene is possibly TRBD1 (5 bases). The V gene's germline CDR1 is MDHEN and CDR2 SYDVKM. The CDR3 is 16 residues long. V gave up 5 bases and J gave up 4 bases, with 18 bases separating them.